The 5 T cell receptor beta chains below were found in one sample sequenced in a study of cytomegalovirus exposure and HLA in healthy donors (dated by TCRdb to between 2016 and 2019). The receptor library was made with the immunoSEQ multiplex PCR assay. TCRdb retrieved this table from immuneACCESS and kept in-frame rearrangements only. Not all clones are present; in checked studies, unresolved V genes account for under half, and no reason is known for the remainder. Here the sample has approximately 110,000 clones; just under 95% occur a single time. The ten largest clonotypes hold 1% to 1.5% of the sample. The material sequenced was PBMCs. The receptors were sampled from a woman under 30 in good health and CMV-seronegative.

In DNA form, the CDR3 reads TGTGCCAGCAGCGTAGTAGCCTCTAGCACAGATACGCAGTATTTT. Its protein is CASSVVASSTDTQYF. V is TRBV9 and J is TRBJ2-3, with D hard to call. Germline loops: CDR1 SGDLS, CDR2 YYNGEE. The length of the CDR3 is 15 residues. The V end was cut by 0 bases, the J end by 0 bases, with 8 bases between.

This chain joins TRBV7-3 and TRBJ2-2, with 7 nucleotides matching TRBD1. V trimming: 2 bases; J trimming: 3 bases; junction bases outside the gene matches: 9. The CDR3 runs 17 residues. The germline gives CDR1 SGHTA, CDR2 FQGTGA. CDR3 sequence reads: CASSLGSGTAHTGELFF. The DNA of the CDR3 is TGTGCCAGCAGCTTAGGCTCCGGGACAGCCCACACCGGGGAGCTGTTTTTT.

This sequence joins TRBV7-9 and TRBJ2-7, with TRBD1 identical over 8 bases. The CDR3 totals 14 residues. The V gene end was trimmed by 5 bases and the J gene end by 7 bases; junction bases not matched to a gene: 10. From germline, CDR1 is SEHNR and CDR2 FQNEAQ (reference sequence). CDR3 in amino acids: CASSTQGALGEQYF. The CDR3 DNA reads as TGTGCCAGCAGCACCCAGGGGGCGCTGGGTGAGCAGTACTTC. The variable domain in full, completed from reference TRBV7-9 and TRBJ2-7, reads DTGVSQNPRHKITKRGQNVTFRCDPISEHNRLYWYRQTLGQGPEFLTYFQNEAQLEKSRLLSDRFSAERPKGSFSTLEIQRTEQGDSAMYLCASSTQGALGEQYFGPGTRLTVT.

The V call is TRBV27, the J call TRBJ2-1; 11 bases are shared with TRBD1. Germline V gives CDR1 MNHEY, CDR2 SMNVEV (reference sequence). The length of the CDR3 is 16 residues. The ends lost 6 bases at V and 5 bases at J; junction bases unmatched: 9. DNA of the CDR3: TGTGCCAGCAGCCAAAGGGGGACAGGGGGGGACAATGAGCAGTTCTTC. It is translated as CASSQRGTGGDNEQFF.

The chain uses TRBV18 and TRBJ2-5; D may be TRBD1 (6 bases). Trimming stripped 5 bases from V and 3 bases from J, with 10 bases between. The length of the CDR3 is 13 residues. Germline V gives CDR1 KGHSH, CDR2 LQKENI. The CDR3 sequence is CASSDTGKETQYF. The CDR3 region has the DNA TGTGCCAGCTCAGACACAGGGAAAGAGACCCAGTACTTC.